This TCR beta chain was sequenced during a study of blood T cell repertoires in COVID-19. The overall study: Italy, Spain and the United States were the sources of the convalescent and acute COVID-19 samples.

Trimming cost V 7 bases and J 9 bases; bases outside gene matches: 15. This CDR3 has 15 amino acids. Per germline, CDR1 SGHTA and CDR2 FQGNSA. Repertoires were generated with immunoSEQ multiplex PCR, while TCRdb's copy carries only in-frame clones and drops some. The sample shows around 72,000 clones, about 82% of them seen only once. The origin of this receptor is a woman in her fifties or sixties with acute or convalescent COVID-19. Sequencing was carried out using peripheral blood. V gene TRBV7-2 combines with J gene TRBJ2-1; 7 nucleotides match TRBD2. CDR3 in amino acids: CASNWGGSSSPEQFF. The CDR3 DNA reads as TGTGCCAGCAATTGGGGCGGGAGTAGTTCCCCTGAGCAGTTCTTC.